These 2 T cell receptor beta chains were sequenced from one sample in a study of shared clonotypes between healthy human individuals. Sequencing used immunoSEQ multiplex PCR; TCRdb keeps in-frame clones, though not all of them. The table has about half a million clones, about 76% seen once. Specimen: PBMCs. The receptor source for this set is a woman aged 40 to 50 in good health. Some clones in this sample may be carry-over from other donors' samples.

This clone occurred once. V is TRBV5-1 and J is TRBJ2-7; 7 bases are shared with TRBD2. V was pared by 2 bases and J by 0 bases, with 5 bases of the junction left unmatched. The CDR3 sequence is 15 residues long. CDR1 and CDR2 from the germline V gene are SGHRS and YFSETQ. The CDR3 nucleotides read TGCGCCAGCAGCTTAGAAGCGGGAAGCTCCTACGAGCAGTACTTC. Its translation: CASSLEAGSSYEQYF.

This clone was seen once. This specimen includes other DNA sequences encoding the same CDR3. This chain links TRBV5-1 with TRBJ2-3; TRBD2 agrees at 16 bases. The CDR3 runs to 16 residues. V lost 3 bases to trimming and J lost 5 bases; unmatched junction nucleotides: 3. Germline lookup yields CDR1 SGHRS and CDR2 YFSETQ. The CDR3 region is CASSSGLAGGRDTQYF. CDR3 nucleotide sequence: TGCGCCAGCAGCTCGGGACTAGCGGGAGGGCGAGATACGCAGTATTTT.